This TCR beta chain was captured by sequencing in a study of CD8+CD57+ T cells in acquired aplastic anemia. Patients who underwent sequencing had shown CD8+CD57+ cell expansion by flow cytometry. TCR beta VDJ and CDR3 were profiled, and genomic DNA was the template. TCRdb reprocessed the reads with MiXCR, giving one entry per CDR3 protein. The table records under 350,000 distinct CDR3 sequences, roughly 61% of them present only once. This clonotype was detected ten times or more. The sample comprised sorted CD4+, CD8+, or CD8+CD57+ T cells (not recorded which) from PBMCs. The TCR originated in a human donor with aplastic anemia.

CDR3 in amino acids: CASTLPAMTANEKLFF. In nucleotides, the CDR3 is TGTGCCAGCACCCTACCCGCTATGACCGCTAATGAAAAACTGTTTTTT. The rearrangement uses TRBV7-8 and TRBJ1-4; D is uncertain. Per germline, CDR1 SGHVS and CDR2 FQNEAQ. The CDR3 runs to 16 residues. V lost 7 bases and J 3 bases, leaving 18 bases between the germline ends.